These 6 T cell receptor beta chains were sequenced from one sample in a study of identical twins (dated by TCRdb to about 2016). Libraries were built with 5' RACE. TCRdb names Illumina HiSeq 2000 as the instrument used. TCRdb redid the processing of the public reads, applying fastp at Q25 and MiXCR, and retained in-frame beta chains. Merged by CDR3 protein, the rows form single entries marked with the most common genes and DNA. Recorded for this sample are 500,000 or so distinct CDR3 sequences; 14% of them occurred a single time. The leading ten clones occupy 0.4% to 0.55% of the sample. Another study also made use of these data, one on yellow fever vaccine responses in identical twins.

Sequencing input: CD4+ T cells sorted from blood. Every receptor here comes from a woman younger than 35 in good health.

The chain has TRBV3-1 and TRBJ2-5; D ambiguous. CDR3 length: 15 residues. The germline gives CDR1 LGHDT, CDR2 YNNKEL (reference sequence). The V end lost 4 bases, the J end lost 4 bases, and 16 bases lay between the germline ends. This CDR3 is CASSPNPAVGETQYF. DNA of the CDR3: TGTGCCAGCAGCCCCAATCCGGCGGTGGGAGAGACCCAGTACTTC.

The chain has TRBV7-3 and TRBJ2-7; 8 bases fit TRBD1. This CDR3 is built from 14 residues. Germline loops: CDR1 SGHTA, CDR2 FQGTGA. Trimming at V came to 5 bases and at J to 2 bases, leaving 5 bases not matched to a gene. The CDR3 protein is CASSPDRGPYEQYF. CDR3 nucleotide sequence: TGTGCCAGCAGCCCAGACAGGGGCCCCTACGAGCAGTACTTC.

This chain uses TRBV3-1 with TRBJ2-7; TRBD1 aligns across 7 bases. CDR3 length: 15 residues. The ends lost 11 bases at V and 3 bases at J; junction bases unmatched: 16. Looked up from germline, CDR1 is LGHDT and CDR2 is YNNKEL (reference sequence). The CDR3 protein is CACCPDRVFRYEQYF. CDR3 nucleotide sequence: TGTGCCTGCTGCCCCGACAGGGTTTTTCGCTACGAGCAGTACTTC.

The chain uses TRBV7-2 and TRBJ2-5, with TRBD2 matching 14 bases. The DNA matches TRBJ2-3 better at its end, which makes the J call doubtful. Germline V gives CDR1 SGHTA, CDR2 FQGNSA. CDR3 length equals 14 residues. The CDR3 DNA follows: TGTGCCAGCAGCCGGGGACTAGCGGGGGAGACGCAGTATTTT. It codes for CASSRGLAGETQYF.

The chain couples TRBV4-3 to TRBJ2-7, with a weak D call TRBD2 (6 bases). V was cut by 0 bases and J by 3 bases, with 12 bases left in between. The germline gives CDR1 LGHNA, CDR2 YSLEER. This CDR3 contains 15 residues. The CDR3 here is CASSQEVTSFYEQYF. The CDR3 DNA follows: TGCGCCAGCAGCCAAGAGGTTACTAGCTTCTACGAGCAGTACTTC.

The CDR3 coding sequence is TGTGCCAGCAGCTCTGTCCTTGGGGGCACTGAAGCTTTCTTT. Translation gives CASSSVLGGTEAFF. J is TRBJ1-1 and V is TRBV7-2; D possibly corresponds to TRBD1 (5 bases). V lost 4 bases and J lost 4, with 13 bases in between. The CDR3 runs 14 residues. Germline-derived CDR1 and CDR2 are SGHTA and FQGNSA.